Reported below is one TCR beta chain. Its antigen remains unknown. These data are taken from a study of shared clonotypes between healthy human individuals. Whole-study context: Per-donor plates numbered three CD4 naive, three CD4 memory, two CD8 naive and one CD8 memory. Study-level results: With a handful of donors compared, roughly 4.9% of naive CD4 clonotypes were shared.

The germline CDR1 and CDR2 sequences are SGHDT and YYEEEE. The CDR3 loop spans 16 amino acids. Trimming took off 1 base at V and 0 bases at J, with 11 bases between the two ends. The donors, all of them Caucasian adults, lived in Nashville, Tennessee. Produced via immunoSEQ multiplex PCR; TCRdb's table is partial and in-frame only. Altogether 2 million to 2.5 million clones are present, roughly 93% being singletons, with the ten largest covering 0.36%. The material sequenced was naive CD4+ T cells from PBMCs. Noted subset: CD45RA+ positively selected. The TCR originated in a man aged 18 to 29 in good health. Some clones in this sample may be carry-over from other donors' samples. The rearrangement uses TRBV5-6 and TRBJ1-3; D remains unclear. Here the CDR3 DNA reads TGTGCCAGCAGCTTGTTTGGGCGGGACTCTGGAAACACCATATATTTT. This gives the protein CASSLFGRDSGNTIYF.